Described below is a single T cell receptor beta chain sequence and its context. Its antigen is still unknown. The sample originates from a study of early T cells in non-severe SARS-CoV-2 infection. About the research overall: Chains were not paired, and sequencing was done on bulk RNA from unsorted whole blood. Findings and limits, study-wide: A preference for anti-spike CD8 responses marked VDJdb matching, which missed private and CD4 specificities.

TCRdb processed the 5' RACE reads anew with MiXCR; each CDR3 protein has one entry. The profile covers around 80,000 distinct CDR3 sequences, with approximately 13% appearing a single time and about 6% taken by the ten largest. The sequencing sample was made of whole blood. The TCR comes from an adult who was a healthcare worker with PCR-confirmed SARS-CoV-2 infection or an uninfected control (not recorded which).

CDR3 in amino acids: CSARSNDEKLFF. CDR3 DNA: TGCAGTGCTAGATCCAACGATGAAAAACTGTTTTTT. This chain connects TRBV20-1 to TRBJ1-4; D ambiguous. Between the trimmed V and J ends, which lost 2 bases and 6 bases, there was a span of 7 bases. This CDR3 contains 12 residues. Germline-derived CDR1 and CDR2 are DFQATT and SNEGSKA (reference sequence).